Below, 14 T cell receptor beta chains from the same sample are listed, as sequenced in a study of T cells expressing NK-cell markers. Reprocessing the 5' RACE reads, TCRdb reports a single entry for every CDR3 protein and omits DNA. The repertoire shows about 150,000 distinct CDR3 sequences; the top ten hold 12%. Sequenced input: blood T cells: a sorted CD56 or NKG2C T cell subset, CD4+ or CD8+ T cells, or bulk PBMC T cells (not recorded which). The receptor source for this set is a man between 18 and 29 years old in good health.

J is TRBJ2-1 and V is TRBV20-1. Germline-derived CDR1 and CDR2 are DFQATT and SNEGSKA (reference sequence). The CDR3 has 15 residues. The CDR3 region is CSAREGISSYNEQFF.

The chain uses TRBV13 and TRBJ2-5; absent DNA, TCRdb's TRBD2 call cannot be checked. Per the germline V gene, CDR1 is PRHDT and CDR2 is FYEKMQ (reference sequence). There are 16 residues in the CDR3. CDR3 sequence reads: CASSLAGLARNETQYF. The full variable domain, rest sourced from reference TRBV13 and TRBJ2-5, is AAGVIQSPRHLIKEKRETATLKCYPIPRHDTVYWYQQGPGQDPQFLISFYEKMQSDKGSIPDRFSAQQFSDYHSELNMSSLELGDSALYFCASSLAGLARNETQYFGPGTRLLVL.

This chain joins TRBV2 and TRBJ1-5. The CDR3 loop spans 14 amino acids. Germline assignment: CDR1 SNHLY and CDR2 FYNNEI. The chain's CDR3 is CASSDGSFNQPQHF. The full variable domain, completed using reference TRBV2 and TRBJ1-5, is EPEVTQTPSHQVTQMGQEVILRCVPISNHLYFYWYRQILGQKVEFLVSFYNNEISEKSEIFDDQFSVERPDGSNFTLKIRSTKLEDSAMYFCASSDGSFNQPQHFGDGTRLSIL.

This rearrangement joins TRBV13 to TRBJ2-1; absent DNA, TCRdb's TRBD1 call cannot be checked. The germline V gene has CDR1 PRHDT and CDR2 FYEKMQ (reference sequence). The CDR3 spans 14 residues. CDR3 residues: CASEDRGGYNEQFF.

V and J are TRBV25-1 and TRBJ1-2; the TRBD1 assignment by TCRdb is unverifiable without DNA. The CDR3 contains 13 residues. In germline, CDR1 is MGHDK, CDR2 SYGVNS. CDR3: CASKSLDRDGYTF.

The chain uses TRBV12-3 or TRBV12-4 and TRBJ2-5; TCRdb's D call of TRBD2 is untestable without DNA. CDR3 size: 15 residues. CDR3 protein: CASSFSLADQETQYF.

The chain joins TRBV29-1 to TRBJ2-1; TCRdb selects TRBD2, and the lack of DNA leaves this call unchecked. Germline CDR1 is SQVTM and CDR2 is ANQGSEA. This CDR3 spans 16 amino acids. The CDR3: CSVEDLLAVGYNEQFF.

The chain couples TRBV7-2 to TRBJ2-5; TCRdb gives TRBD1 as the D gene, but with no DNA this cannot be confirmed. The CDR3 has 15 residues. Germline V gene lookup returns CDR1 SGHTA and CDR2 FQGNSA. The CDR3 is CASTQGAGGAETQYF.

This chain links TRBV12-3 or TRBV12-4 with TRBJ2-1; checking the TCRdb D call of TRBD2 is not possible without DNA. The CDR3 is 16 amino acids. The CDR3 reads CASSPRSYAGNNEQFF.

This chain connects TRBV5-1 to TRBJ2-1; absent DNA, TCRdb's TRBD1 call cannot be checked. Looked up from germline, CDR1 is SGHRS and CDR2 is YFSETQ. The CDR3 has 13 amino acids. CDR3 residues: CATTLGGNNEQFF.

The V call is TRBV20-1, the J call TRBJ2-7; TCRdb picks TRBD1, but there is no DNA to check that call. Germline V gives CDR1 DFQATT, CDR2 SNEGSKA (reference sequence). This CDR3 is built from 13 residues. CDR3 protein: CSARVPDSYEQYF.

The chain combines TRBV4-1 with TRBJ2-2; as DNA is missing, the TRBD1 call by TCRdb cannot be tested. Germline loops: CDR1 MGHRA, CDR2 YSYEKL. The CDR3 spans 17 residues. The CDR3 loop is CASSQVTGGANTGELFF.

This CDR3 reads CSVETGYGTGELFF. This chain links TRBV29-1 with TRBJ2-2; without DNA, the TCRdb call of TRBD1 cannot be checked. From germline, CDR1 is SQVTM and CDR2 ANQGSEA. The CDR3 contains 14 residues.

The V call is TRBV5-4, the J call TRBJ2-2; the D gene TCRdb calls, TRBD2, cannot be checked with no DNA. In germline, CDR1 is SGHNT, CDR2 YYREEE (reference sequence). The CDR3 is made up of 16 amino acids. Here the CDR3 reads CASSYEPSPKPGGLFF.